What follows is one T cell receptor (beta chain) and its context. The sample comes from a study of T cell changes during pregnancy in multiple sclerosis. Using immunoSEQ multiplex PCR, the repertoire was profiled, and TCRdb retains in-frame clones only, with some absent. The table includes tens of thousands of clones, nearly 90% detected once. Germline lookup yields CDR1 SGHTA and CDR2 FQGTGA. The CDR3 length is 14 residues. V shed 4 bases and J 9 bases; nucleotides not matched to a gene: 9. The chain combines TRBV7-3 with TRBJ2-1, with 7 bases lining up with TRBD2. The receptor's source is a female donor with multiple sclerosis, enrolled in a pregnancy study. The material was peripheral blood, obtained in the first trimester of pregnancy. The CDR3 loop reads CASSSGLEGGEQFF. CDR3 DNA: TGTGCCAGCAGCTCCGGACTAGAGGGAGGTGAGCAGTTCTTC.